This T cell receptor (beta chain) comes out of a study of blood T cell repertoires in COVID-19. Study information: Researchers got acute and convalescent COVID-19 samples from the United States, Italy and Spain. The analysed material was cDNA or gDNA that came from T cells, B-cell-depleted T cells, or PBMCs.

Measured with immunoSEQ multiplex PCR; TCRdb has only the in-frame clones, and not every one. The sample lists fewer than 250,000 clones; 89% were seen once. Per germline, CDR1 SGHDT and CDR2 YYEEEE. The CDR3 spans 17 residues. V lost 3 bases and J lost 7; bases outside the gene matches: 12. Sequenced material: peripheral blood. V and J are TRBV5-6 and TRBJ2-1, with TRBD2 matching 11 bases. This receptor was obtained from a man in his sixties who had recovered from COVID-19. DNA for the CDR3: TGTGCCAGCAGCTCCCAAACACTAGCGGGGGCCCTGAATGAGCAGTTCTTC. Translated: CASSSQTLAGALNEQFF.